These T cell receptor beta chains were read from a single sample in a study of cytomegalovirus exposure and HLA in healthy donors. The repertoire was sequenced with immunoSEQ multiplex PCR; TCRdb's copy has only in-frame clones and lacks some. Of around 65,000 clones listed, approximately 72% were seen once; the top ten hold just over 50%. The sample was PBMCs. The receptors come from a middle-aged man in good health and CMV-seropositive. Both conserved end residues are part of each CDR3. Each record gives: V gene, J gene, CDR3 length, D gene, clone size, CDR3 protein, CDR3 DNA. The D gene is left open where the match is weak. Clone size appears in some rows only: once, few, many, or a class for an expanded clone.

V gene: TRBV4-2
J gene: TRBJ1-2
CDR3 length: 14
D gene: NA
clone size: few
CDR3 protein: CATLQARRNYGYTF
CDR3 DNA: TGTGCCACCCTCCAAGCTAGGAGGAACTATGGCTACACCTTC

V gene: TRBV30
J gene: TRBJ1-2
CDR3 length: 13
D gene: TRBD1
clone size: few
CDR3 protein: CAWIGRGRYGYTF
CDR3 DNA: TGTGCCTGGATTGGCAGGGGGAGGTATGGCTACACCTTC

V gene: TRBV6-5
J gene: TRBJ1-1
CDR3 length: 11
D gene: NA
clone size: once
CDR3 protein: CASFEGTEAFF
CDR3 DNA: TGTGCCAGCTTCGAGGGCACTGAAGCTTTCTTT

V gene: TRBV6-5
J gene: TRBJ1-5
CDR3 length: 16
D gene: NA
clone size: NA
CDR3 protein: CASSYSGGGGNQPQHF
CDR3 DNA: TGTGCCAGCAGTTACTCAGGGGGTGGGGGCAATCAGCCCCAGCATTTT

V gene: TRBV5-1
J gene: TRBJ2-7
CDR3 length: 16
D gene: TRBD2
clone size: NA
CDR3 protein: CASSPNSLGGNYEQYF
CDR3 DNA: TGCGCCAGCAGCCCTAACAGCCTGGGAGGGAACTACGAGCAGTACTTC

V gene: TRBV28
J gene: TRBJ2-1
CDR3 length: 17
D gene: NA
clone size: few
CDR3 protein: CASSLETIEVYYNEQFF
CDR3 DNA: TGTGCCAGCAGTTTGGAGACTATAGAAGTGTATTACAATGAGCAGTTCTTC

V gene: TRBV29-1
J gene: TRBJ2-7
CDR3 length: 13
D gene: TRBD1
clone size: NA
CDR3 protein: CSVEGGQDYEQYF
CDR3 DNA: TGCAGCGTTGAAGGGGGACAGGACTACGAGCAGTACTTC

V gene: TRBV6-4
J gene: TRBJ1-5
CDR3 length: 14
D gene: TRBD1
clone size: NA
CDR3 protein: CASNKRGRDQPQHF
CDR3 DNA: TGTGCCAGCAACAAAAGGGGGCGGGATCAGCCCCAGCATTTT

V gene: TRBV6-1
J gene: TRBJ2-7
CDR3 length: 15
D gene: TRBD1
clone size: once
CDR3 protein: CASRPTGTLSYEQYF
CDR3 DNA: TGTGCCAGCAGGCCGACAGGGACCCTCTCCTACGAGCAGTACTTC

V gene: TRBV6-6
J gene: TRBJ1-6
CDR3 length: 13
D gene: NA
clone size: few
CDR3 protein: CAGSGTGDSPLHF
CDR3 DNA: TGTGCCGGCTCCGGGACGGGGGATTCACCCCTCCACTTT

V gene: TRBV6-1
J gene: TRBJ2-7
CDR3 length: 17
D gene: TRBD1
clone size: few
CDR3 protein: CASSAKVPGQGSYEQYF
CDR3 DNA: TGTGCCAGCAGTGCCAAAGTACCGGGACAGGGGTCCTACGAGCAGTACTTC

V gene: TRBV19
J gene: TRBJ1-1
CDR3 length: 14
D gene: NA
clone size: NA
CDR3 protein: CASSIWGVNTEAFF
CDR3 DNA: TGTGCCAGTAGTATATGGGGGGTGAACACTGAAGCTTTCTTT

V gene: TRBV30
J gene: TRBJ2-5
CDR3 length: 17
D gene: TRBD2
clone size: NA
CDR3 protein: CAWSGRLAGGKGETQYF
CDR3 DNA: TGTGCCTGGAGTGGCCGACTAGCGGGAGGAAAAGGGGAGACCCAGTACTTC

V gene: TRBV11-2
J gene: TRBJ2-7
CDR3 length: 14
D gene: NA
clone size: few
CDR3 protein: CASSYGTSSYEQYF
CDR3 DNA: TGTGCCAGCAGCTACGGGACAAGCTCCTACGAGCAGTACTTC

V gene: TRBV30
J gene: TRBJ2-7
CDR3 length: 14
D gene: TRBD2
clone size: NA
CDR3 protein: CAWSWGLGPYEQYF
CDR3 DNA: TGTGCCTGGAGTTGGGGACTAGGCCCCTACGAGCAGTACTTC

V gene: TRBV5-1
J gene: TRBJ2-2
CDR3 length: 14
D gene: NA
clone size: NA
CDR3 protein: CASSLTGNTGELFF
CDR3 DNA: TGCGCCAGCAGCTTGACAGGAAACACCGGGGAGCTGTTTTTT

V gene: TRBV7-9
J gene: TRBJ1-4
CDR3 length: 19
D gene: TRBD1
clone size: once
CDR3 protein: CASSPQWGQGGPTNEKLFF
CDR3 DNA: TGTGCCAGCAGCCCACAGTGGGGACAGGGGGGACCAACTAATGAAAAACTGTTTTTT

V gene: TRBV30
J gene: TRBJ1-5
CDR3 length: 16
D gene: NA
clone size: NA
CDR3 protein: CAWGGRGSVGNQPQNF
CDR3 DNA: TGTGCCTGGGGTGGGAGGGGCTCCGTTGGCAATCAGCCCCAGAATTTT

V gene: TRBV5-4
J gene: TRBJ2-3
CDR3 length: 16
D gene: TRBD2
clone size: NA
CDR3 protein: CASSPVAGGITDTQYF
CDR3 DNA: TGTGCCAGCAGCCCCGTAGCGGGGGGGATCACAGATACGCAGTATTTT

V gene: TRBV18
J gene: TRBJ2-1
CDR3 length: 17
D gene: TRBD2
clone size: NA
CDR3 protein: CASSPSPTSGTYNEQFF
CDR3 DNA: TGTGCCAGCTCACCGAGCCCTACTAGCGGGACTTACAATGAGCAGTTCTTC

V gene: TRBV18
J gene: TRBJ1-2
CDR3 length: 14
D gene: NA
clone size: NA
CDR3 protein: CASSPERIARGYTF
CDR3 DNA: TGTGCCAGCTCACCAGAGAGAATCGCTCGGGGCTACACCTTC

V gene: TRBV9
J gene: TRBJ1-2
CDR3 length: 12
D gene: NA
clone size: NA
CDR3 protein: CASRAQGYGYTF
CDR3 DNA: TGTGCCAGCAGGGCACAGGGATATGGCTACACCTTC

V gene: TRBV5-6
J gene: TRBJ2-5
CDR3 length: 16
D gene: TRBD2
clone size: NA
CDR3 protein: CASSPGLAGGQETQYF
CDR3 DNA: TGTGCCAGCAGCCCCGGACTAGCGGGGGGCCAAGAGACCCAGTACTTC

V gene: TRBV7-9
J gene: TRBJ1-2
CDR3 length: 14
D gene: NA
clone size: NA
CDR3 protein: CSSSLVGGLYGYPF
CDR3 DNA: TGTTCCAGCAGCTTAGTCGGAGGGCTCTATGGCTACCCCTTC

V gene: TRBV29-1
J gene: TRBJ2-1
CDR3 length: 13
D gene: TRBD2
clone size: once
CDR3 protein: CSVELAGGGTKFF
CDR3 DNA: TGCAGCGTTGAACTAGCGGGAGGGGGAACGAAGTTCTTC

V gene: TRBV18
J gene: TRBJ1-2
CDR3 length: 13
D gene: NA
clone size: NA
CDR3 protein: CASSPPNERGYTF
CDR3 DNA: TGTGCCAGCTCACCACCGAATGAGAGAGGCTACACCTTC

V gene: TRBV18
J gene: TRBJ1-4
CDR3 length: 13
D gene: NA
clone size: NA
CDR3 protein: CASSPGGGEKLFF
CDR3 DNA: TGTGCCAGCTCACCAGGTGGGGGCGAAAAACTGTTTTTT

V gene: TRBV11-2
J gene: TRBJ1-1
CDR3 length: 11
D gene: NA
clone size: NA
CDR3 protein: CASSLDLDTFF
CDR3 DNA: TGTGCCAGCAGCTTAGACCTCGACACCTTCTTT

V gene: TRBV7-9
J gene: TRBJ1-1
CDR3 length: 15
D gene: NA
clone size: NA
CDR3 protein: CASSRFTGRDTEAFF
CDR3 DNA: TGTGCCAGCAGTCGTTTTACAGGGAGGGATACTGAAGCTTTCTTT

V gene: TRBV6-6
J gene: TRBJ2-2
CDR3 length: 16
D gene: NA
clone size: NA
CDR3 protein: CASSGQDKPNTGELFF
CDR3 DNA: TGTGCCAGCAGTGGTCAGGACAAGCCGAACACCGGGGAGCTGTTTTTT

V gene: TRBV7-2
J gene: TRBJ2-7
CDR3 length: 15
D gene: NA
clone size: NA
CDR3 protein: CASSLPGTSVYEQYF
CDR3 DNA: TGTGCCAGCAGCTTACCCGGGACAAGCGTCTACGAGCAGTACTTC

V gene: TRBV28
J gene: TRBJ2-7
CDR3 length: 17
D gene: TRBD2
clone size: NA
CDR3 protein: CASSLGGGTSGREVQYF
CDR3 DNA: TGTGCCAGCAGTTTGGGGGGGGGAACTAGCGGGAGGGAGGTGCAGTACTTC

V gene: TRBV2
J gene: TRBJ2-1
CDR3 length: 13
D gene: NA
clone size: NA
CDR3 protein: CATAVISYNEQFF
CDR3 DNA: TGTGCCACCGCGGTGATCTCCTACAATGAGCAGTTCTTC

V gene: TRBV14
J gene: TRBJ2-7
CDR3 length: 14
D gene: TRBD1
clone size: NA
CDR3 protein: CASSDRDRGFEQYF
CDR3 DNA: TGTGCCAGCAGCGACCGGGACAGGGGGTTTGAGCAGTACTTC

V gene: TRBV21-1
J gene: TRBJ2-7
CDR3 length: 17
D gene: NA
clone size: NA
CDR3 protein: CASSKGSRQGATYEQYF
CDR3 DNA: TGTGCCAGCAGCAAAGGGAGCCGGCAGGGGGCTACCTACGAGCAGTACTTC

V gene: TRBV6-5
J gene: TRBJ2-7
CDR3 length: 15
D gene: NA
clone size: NA
CDR3 protein: CASTQRGGTTYEQYF
CDR3 DNA: TGTGCCAGCACTCAAAGGGGGGGCACTACCTACGAGCAGTACTTC

V gene: TRBV30
J gene: TRBJ1-1
CDR3 length: 13
D gene: NA
clone size: NA
CDR3 protein: CDWTAHFNTEAFF
CDR3 DNA: TGTGACTGGACCGCGCACTTTAACACTGAAGCTTTCTTT

V gene: TRBV6-6
J gene: TRBJ2-5
CDR3 length: 16
D gene: TRBD1
clone size: NA
CDR3 protein: CASSYAATGGQETQYF
CDR3 DNA: TGTGCCAGCAGTTACGCTGCGACAGGGGGACAAGAGACCCAGTACTTC

V gene: TRBV28
J gene: TRBJ2-7
CDR3 length: 14
D gene: NA
clone size: NA
CDR3 protein: CASSLPASGYEQYF
CDR3 DNA: TGTGCCAGCAGTTTGCCGGCGTCGGGGTACGAGCAGTACTTC

V gene: TRBV5-6
J gene: TRBJ2-7
CDR3 length: 15
D gene: TRBD1
clone size: NA
CDR3 protein: CASSLETGVAGEQYF
CDR3 DNA: TGTGCCAGCAGCTTGGAGACAGGGGTCGCGGGCGAGCAGTACTTC

V gene: TRBV2
J gene: TRBJ2-2
CDR3 length: 14
D gene: TRBD2
clone size: once
CDR3 protein: CASKRTSGTGELFF
CDR3 DNA: TGTGCCAGCAAACGGACTAGCGGGACCGGGGAGCTGTTTTTT

V gene: TRBV9
J gene: TRBJ2-1
CDR3 length: 16
D gene: TRBD2
clone size: NA
CDR3 protein: CASSGRGGPSYNEQFF
CDR3 DNA: TGTGCCAGCAGCGGCCGCGGGGGGCCGTCCTACAATGAGCAGTTCTTC

V gene: TRBV6-5
J gene: TRBJ1-5
CDR3 length: 13
D gene: NA
clone size: NA
CDR3 protein: CASSIFKSQPQHF
CDR3 DNA: TGTGCCAGCAGTATATTTAAGAGTCAGCCCCAGCATTTT

V gene: TRBV28
J gene: TRBJ1-4
CDR3 length: 18
D gene: TRBD1
clone size: NA
CDR3 protein: CASSLWLGAGGKNEKLFF
CDR3 DNA: TGTGCCAGCAGTTTATGGTTGGGCGCAGGGGGTAAGAATGAAAAACTGTTTTTT

V gene: TRBV30
J gene: TRBJ2-7
CDR3 length: 11
D gene: NA
clone size: few
CDR3 protein: CAVIWRNEQYF
CDR3 DNA: TGTGCCGTTATCTGGAGAAACGAGCAGTACTTC

V gene: TRBV5-6
J gene: TRBJ2-7
CDR3 length: 13
D gene: NA
clone size: NA
CDR3 protein: CASNFRGTYEQYF
CDR3 DNA: TGTGCCAGCAACTTCAGGGGAACCTACGAGCAGTACTTC